These 32 T cell receptor beta chains share one sample of origin, sequenced in a study of TIL therapy for anti-PD-1-resistant metastatic lung cancer. Sequencing used immunoSEQ v3. This table comes from immunoSEQ multiplex PCR, and its TCRdb copy is limited to in-frame clones, with some not included. The repertoire has tens of thousands of clones, just under 75% of them found once; the top ten carry 7% to 9.5%. Time point in this sample: pre-treatment sample, taken before nivolumab and TIL therapy. Most excised metastases sampled were pleural nodules or supraclavicular lymph nodes. The sample here was tumor tissue, taken at baseline. The source of these receptors is a person aged 25 to 79 with non-small cell lung cancer.

The sample holds one count of this clone. The chain has TRBV6-5 and TRBJ2-7; D remains unclear. Per the germline V gene, CDR1 is MNHEY and CDR2 is SVGAGI. The ends were cut back, 0 bases at V and 6 bases at J, with 9 bases in the middle. The CDR3 contains 13 residues. CDR3 in DNA: TGTGCCAGCAGTTACTCCAGCCCCCCCGAGCAGTACTTC. Amino acids: CASSYSSPPEQYF.

This clone was counted once. The chain joins TRBV29-1 to TRBJ2-3; D might be TRBD2 (5 bases). CDR3 length: 13 residues. CDR1 is SQVTM and CDR2 is ANQGSEA in the germline V gene. V was pared by 6 bases and J by 0 bases, with 10 bases between. Here the CDR3 reads CSVLSVSTDTQYF. The DNA for the CDR3 is TGCAGCGTACTTAGCGTGAGCACAGATACGCAGTATTTT.

This clone was found a few times. The chain employs TRBV6-5 and TRBJ1-2, with 11 bases aligning to TRBD1. Trimming cost V 2 bases and J 8 bases; bases outside gene matches: 4. The germline gives CDR1 MNHEY, CDR2 SVGAGI. The CDR3 runs 14 residues. Here the CDR3 DNA reads TGTGCCAGCAGTTACGGACAGGGGGCGAAGGGCTACACCTTC. This gives the protein CASSYGQGAKGYTF.

The chain recombines TRBV10-2 with TRBJ2-5; tentatively, D is TRBD1 or TRBD2 (5 bases each). The CDR3 runs to 15 residues. Germline V lookup: CDR1 WSHSY, CDR2 SAAADI. V lost 1 base, J lost 2 bases, and 11 bases lay in between. The CDR3 DNA sequence: TGCGCCAGCAGTGAGTTCGGGGCTACACAAGAGACCCAGTACTTC. Translated: CASSEFGATQETQYF.

The chain joins TRBV7-6 to TRBJ2-3, with 7 bases that match TRBD2. Germline CDR1 reads SGHVS; CDR2 reads FNYEAQ. This CDR3 is built from 18 residues. Unmatched junction bases numbered 11, after V lost 0 bases and J lost 2 bases. The CDR3 nucleotides read TGTGCCAGCAGCTTAGCGGCCCGACTAGCAGGTTTCACAGATACGCAGTATTTT. It yields the protein CASSLAARLAGFTDTQYF.

V is TRBV5-8 and J is TRBJ1-5, with D possibly being TRBD1 (5 bases). Germline CDR1 reads SGHTS; CDR2 reads YDEGEE. CDR3 length: 16 amino acids. V lost 2 bases, J lost 1 base, and 13 bases lay in between. CDR3 sequence (DNA): TGTGCCAGCAGCTTCCAAGATCCAGGGAGCAATCAGCCCCAGCATTTT. The encoded protein is CASSFQDPGSNQPQHF.

The chain carries TRBV11-3 and TRBJ2-1, with D possibly TRBD1 on 6 matching bases. The CDR3 loop spans 15 amino acids. Germline assignment: CDR1 SGHNT and CDR2 YENEEA. Trimming stripped 5 bases from V and 2 bases from J, with 13 bases between. CDR3 DNA: TGTGCCAGCAGCCCGGCAGGGGTGGCCTACAATGAGCAGTTCTTC. Translation: CASSPAGVAYNEQFF. The full variable domain, its missing parts supplied by reference TRBV11-3 and TRBJ2-1, is EAGVVQSPRYKIIEKKQPVAFWCNPISGHNTLYWYLQNLGQGPELLIRYENEEAVDDSQLPKDRFSAERLKGVDSTLKIQPAELGDSAVYLCASSPAGVAYNEQFFGPGTRLTVL.

V usage is TRBV18 and J usage is TRBJ2-1; 9 nucleotides align to TRBD2. With V trimmed by 3 bases and J by 8 bases, 5 bases remained unmatched. Germline CDR1 reads KGHSH; CDR2 reads LQKENI. This CDR3 is 14 amino acids long. The CDR3 DNA reads as TGTGCCAGCTCACCGGGACTAGCTTATGATGAGCAGTTCTTC. Amino acid sequence: CASSPGLAYDEQFF.

The V gene is TRBV10-3, the J gene TRBJ2-7, with TRBD1 identical over 7 bases. Germline V gene data show CDR1 as ENHRY and CDR2 as SYGVKD. Unmatched junction bases numbered 13, after V lost 4 bases and J lost 7 bases. This CDR3 contains 15 residues. CDR3 nucleotide sequence: TGTGCCATCAGTGGTAAGGACAGGCCCTATGGGGAGCAGTACTTC. Translation: CAISGKDRPYGEQYF.

The V call is TRBV19, the J call TRBJ2-3; 7 bases line up with TRBD2. Germline V gene lookup returns CDR1 LNHDA and CDR2 SQIVND (reference sequence). The trim removed 3 bases at V and 0 bases at J, leaving 6 bases unmatched. The CDR3 covers 16 residues. The DNA for the CDR3 is TGTGCCAGTAGTATCCGCGGGGGTACAAGCACAGATACGCAGTATTTT. It codes for CASSIRGGTSTDTQYF.

This chain uses TRBV6-5 with TRBJ1-4; D gene ambiguous. V dropped 2 bases and J dropped 0 bases, with 10 bases sitting between them. The CDR3 consists of 16 residues. Germline assignment: CDR1 MNHEY and CDR2 SVGAGI. The CDR3 DNA is TGTGCCAGCAGTTACGCCTACGGGGCAACTAATGAAAAACTGTTTTTT. It translates to CASSYAYGATNEKLFF.

The CDR3 protein is CSAIPLYEQYF. The CDR3 DNA reads as TGCAGTGCTATCCCCCTGTACGAGCAGTACTTC. The chain combines TRBV20-1 with TRBJ2-7; D ambiguous. Trimming removed 4 bases from V and 4 bases from J, with 8 bases in between. CDR1 and CDR2 from the germline V gene are DFQATT and SNEGSKA (reference sequence). The CDR3 has 11 residues.

The chain has TRBV2 and TRBJ2-5; D is undetermined. This CDR3 contains 11 residues. V was trimmed by 7 bases and J by 4 bases, leaving 7 bases between them. Germline CDR1 and CDR2: SNHLY and FYNNEI. In DNA form, the CDR3 reads TGTGCCAGCAACCCGAGAGAGACCCAGTACTTC. Translating gives CASNPRETQYF.

The count of this clone is one. The CDR3: CAFDRSNEQFF. The CDR3 region has the DNA TGTGCCTTTGACAGGAGTAATGAGCAGTTCTTC. This rearrangement joins TRBV30 to TRBJ2-1; D possibly corresponds to TRBD1 (6 bases). The V end was cut by 7 bases, the J end by 7 bases, with 11 bases between. CDR1 and CDR2 from the germline V gene are GTSNPN and SVGIG (reference sequence). The CDR3 length is 11 residues.

The chain recombines TRBV10-3 with TRBJ2-3, with 9 bases aligning to TRBD1. CDR1 ENHRY and CDR2 SYGVKD come from the germline V gene. This CDR3 spans 15 amino acids. V lost 3 bases and J lost 2; bases outside the gene matches: 3. CDR3 in DNA: TGTGCCATCAGTGACTGGGACAGGGACACAGATACGCAGTATTTT. Translation gives CAISDWDRDTDTQYF.

The chain couples TRBV27 to TRBJ1-1, with 11 bases matching TRBD1. This CDR3 contains 15 residues. Germline values: CDR1 MNHEY, CDR2 SMNVEV (reference sequence). V shed 3 bases and J 4 bases; nucleotides not matched to a gene: 4. As DNA, the CDR3 is TGTGCCAGCAGTTTTCCGGGACAGGGGGTCACTGAAGCTTTCTTT. Translating it yields CASSFPGQGVTEAFF.

J is TRBJ1-5 and V is TRBV6-4; possible D gene TRBD1, 5 bases. V lost 6 bases and J 4 bases, leaving 13 bases between the germline ends. Germline CDR1 and CDR2: MRHNA and SNTAGT. This CDR3 spans 14 amino acids. The CDR3 protein is CASSVDSFNQPQHF. In nucleotides, the CDR3 is TGTGCCAGCAGCGTAGACAGCTTTAATCAGCCCCAGCATTTT.

The chain couples TRBV5-1 to TRBJ2-5, with TRBD1 identical over 12 bases. CDR3 size: 17 residues. Germline trimming cut 0 bases from V and 4 bases from J; bases unmatched to any gene: 7. Per the germline V gene, CDR1 is SGHRS and CDR2 is YFSETQ. CDR3 loop: CASSLDPGTGGVETQYF. CDR3 bases: TGCGCCAGCAGCTTGGACCCCGGGACAGGGGGCGTAGAGACCCAGTACTTC. The full variable domain, with the rest looked up from reference TRBV5-1 and TRBJ2-5, is KAGVTQTPRYLIKTRGQQVTLSCSPISGHRSVSWYQQTPGQGLQFLFEYFSETQRNKGNFPGRFSGRQFSNSRSEMNVSTLELGDSALYLCASSLDPGTGGVETQYFGPGTRLLVL.

The CDR3 DNA is TGCAGCGTGGGGGGAAACACAGATACGCAGTATTTT. Its translation: CSVGGNTDTQYF. This sequence joins TRBV29-1 and TRBJ2-3; D might be TRBD2 (6 bases). The CDR3 contains 12 residues. The V end lost 6 bases, the J end lost 2 bases, and 9 bases lay between the germline ends. Germline CDR1 is SQVTM and CDR2 is ANQGSEA.

The V call is TRBV5-1, the J call TRBJ1-5; D gene uncertain. The CDR3 contains 16 residues. V dropped 3 bases and J dropped 0 bases, with 13 bases sitting between them. Per the germline V gene, CDR1 is SGHRS and CDR2 is YFSETQ. The CDR3 bases are TGCGCCAGCAGCTGGCCCCGAAGAGATAGCAATCAGCCCCAGCATTTT. The encoded protein is CASSWPRRDSNQPQHF.

The V gene is TRBV9, the J gene TRBJ2-3, with D unresolved. The germline V gene has CDR1 SGDLS and CDR2 YYNGEE. The CDR3 loop spans 12 amino acids. V shed 0 bases and J shed 5 bases, with 4 bases lying between them. The CDR3 protein is CASSVVEDTQYF. The CDR3 region has the DNA TGTGCCAGCAGCGTAGTTGAAGATACGCAGTATTTT.

This sequence joins TRBV6-1 and TRBJ1-5; a possible D gene is TRBD1 (6 bases). Trimming shortened V by 2 bases and J by 6 bases, and 11 bases separated the two germline ends. The CDR3 is made up of 14 amino acids. Per the germline V gene, CDR1 is MNHNS and CDR2 is SASEGT. Here the CDR3 reads CASSEQGSGQPQHF. CDR3 nucleotides: TGTGCCAGCAGTGAACAGGGGTCGGGTCAGCCCCAGCATTTT.

The chain employs TRBV4-1 and TRBJ2-7, with D possibly being TRBD1 or TRBD2 (6 bases each). This CDR3 has 15 amino acids. From germline, CDR1 is MGHRA and CDR2 YSYEKL. V dropped 1 base and J dropped 0 bases, with 10 bases sitting between them. The CDR3 sequence is CASSQAGAFSYEQYF. In DNA form, the CDR3 reads TGCGCCAGCAGCCAAGCGGGGGCCTTCTCCTACGAGCAGTACTTC.

The chain combines TRBV5-6 with TRBJ2-3; D gene ambiguous. The CDR3 loop spans 15 amino acids. The germline CDR1 and CDR2 sequences are SGHDT and YYEEEE. V was clipped by 5 bases and J by 0 bases, with 13 bases between them. The CDR3 loop reads CASRSGPPSTDTQYF. CDR3 coding DNA: TGTGCCAGCAGATCCGGCCCCCCAAGCACAGATACGCAGTATTTT.

This clone was detected once. The CDR3 nucleotides are TGTGCCAGACAAGCCAGGCCCCACGAGCAGTACTTC. It translates to CARQARPHEQYF. The chain has TRBV30 and TRBJ2-7; D unresolved. The germline gives CDR1 GTSNPN, CDR2 SVGIG (reference sequence). V was clipped by 8 bases and J by 5 bases, with 16 bases between them. This CDR3 comprises 12 residues. Full variable domain (outside the CDR3, taken from reference TRBV30 and TRBJ2-7): SQTIHQWPATLVQPVGSPLSLECTVEGTSNPNLYWYRQAAGRGLQLLFYSVGIGQISSEVPQNLSASRPQDRQFILSSKKLLLSDSGFYLCARQARPHEQYFGPGTRLTVT.

The chain is built from TRBV6-1 and TRBJ1-5; a weak D match, TRBD1 (6 bases). This CDR3 spans 14 amino acids. CDR1 and CDR2 from the germline V gene are MNHNS and SASEGT. V was cut by 4 bases and J by 2 bases, with 9 bases left in between. The CDR3 DNA reads TGTGCCAGCAGTGCACGGGGGCGCAATCAGCCCCAGCATTTT. It is translated as CASSARGRNQPQHF.

The V and J genes are TRBV7-3 and TRBJ2-5; D gene unclear. The J call is uncertain, as TRBJ2-7 better fits the DNA end. This CDR3 is built from 13 residues. The V gene's germline CDR1 is SGHTA and CDR2 FQGTGA. CDR3 nucleotides: TGTGCCAGCAGCCGTTCCCTGGGTCGCGAGCAGTACTTC. This gives the protein CASSRSLGREQYF.

This clone was picked up one time. This chain connects TRBV7-2 to TRBJ2-5, with D perhaps being TRBD1 or TRBD2 (5 bases each). The germline CDR1 and CDR2 sequences are SGHTA and FQGNSA. The CDR3 runs 15 residues. V lost 3 bases to trimming and J lost 5 bases, with 16 bases between them. CDR3 region: CASSLGRLREETQYF. The CDR3 DNA sequence: TGTGCCAGCAGCTTGGGGCGGCTCAGGGAGGAGACCCAGTACTTC.

V is TRBV4-2 and J is TRBJ1-2; 7 nucleotides line up with TRBD1. V gave up 3 bases and J gave up 6 bases; unmatched junction bases: 4. In germline, CDR1 is LGHNA, CDR2 YNFKEQ. The CDR3 is made up of 13 amino acids. DNA for the CDR3: TGTGCCAGCAGCCAGCTACAGGGGAATGGCTACACCTTC. It codes for CASSQLQGNGYTF.

This chain uses TRBV5-1 with TRBJ1-1; 7 bases align to TRBD1. The germline gives CDR1 SGHRS, CDR2 YFSETQ. This CDR3 has 18 residues. After removal of 2 bases from V and 0 bases from J, the junction contained 13 bases not matched to a gene. This chain's CDR3 is CASSFILTTTGVNTEAFF. For the CDR3, the DNA is TGCGCCAGCAGCTTTATATTAACCACAACAGGGGTGAACACTGAAGCTTTCTTT.

The chain couples TRBV27 to TRBJ1-3; D may be TRBD1 (5 bases). Trimming pared 5 bases from V and 9 bases from J, leaving 11 bases between. CDR1 is MNHEY, CDR2 SMNVEV, per germline (reference sequence). This CDR3 spans 12 amino acids. CDR3 amino acids: CASSPGGGTIYF. The CDR3 DNA sequence: TGTGCCAGCAGTCCCGGGGGGGGCACCATATATTTT.

The table lists this clone with a few counts. V usage is TRBV4-3 and J usage is TRBJ2-1; 7 bases fit TRBD2. This CDR3 comprises 16 residues. Germline CDR1 and CDR2: LGHNA and YSLEER. V lost 0 bases and J lost 4; bases outside the gene matches: 6. CDR3 DNA: TGCGCCAGCAGCCAAGAGATCGGGGGGACTTACAATGAGCAGTTCTTC. Protein sequence: CASSQEIGGTYNEQFF.